This T cell receptor beta chain was retrieved from a study of blood T cell repertoires in COVID-19. The wider study: Acute-phase and convalescent COVID-19 samples originated in the United States, Italy and Spain.

Authors' analysis steps: Cell counts per sample came from amplifying reference gene primers. Profiling relied on immunoSEQ multiplex PCR, and the TCRdb table lists in-frame clones only, not all of them. V and J calls and clone size come straight from that table; D and trimming were deduced from the DNA. The table has hundreds of thousands of clones, more than 85% seen once; the top ten hold around 3%. Everyone who took part was about 18 to 89 years old, and they came from 24 US areas. Clinical history as reported by participants underpinned cohort assignment. This CDR3 region has 15 residues. Per germline, CDR1 SGHRS and CDR2 YFSETQ. V gave up 2 bases and J gave up 10 bases; unmatched junction bases: 9.

The rearrangement uses TRBV5-1 and TRBJ2-1, with 10 positions matching TRBD2. This receptor was taken from a young woman who had recovered from COVID-19. Material: PBMCs or T cells enriched from blood (not recorded which). The CDR3: CASSFSGTSVGEQFF. CDR3 in DNA: TGCGCCAGCAGCTTCTCCGGGACTAGCGTTGGAGAGCAGTTCTTC.